Listed below are T cell receptor beta chains from one sample, sequenced in a study of blood T cell repertoires in COVID-19. Here immunoSEQ multiplex PCR was the method, and the copy in TCRdb shows in-frame clones only, minus some. The repertoire holds about 150,000 clones, with roughly 83% as singletons. Sequenced material: peripheral blood. These receptor sequences come from a woman in her sixties with acute or convalescent COVID-19. The CDR3 runs from the conserved cysteine through the conserved F or W. The D gene is left open where the match is weak. The size entry is marked missing in some rows and otherwise reads once, few, many or a size class.

TRBD1	15	TRBV5-6	TRBJ1-5	once	CASSFRDRALQPQHF	TGTGCCAGCAGCTTCCGGGACAGGGCGCTTCAGCCCCAGCATTTT
-	14	TRBV10-2	TRBJ1-1	once	CASSVRGWDTEAFF	TGCGCCAGCAGTGTGCGGGGGTGGGACACTGAAGCTTTCTTT
TRBD1	16	TRBV3-1/TRBV3-2	TRBJ1-6	few	CASSTRDRAPNSPLHF	TGTGCCAGCAGCACCCGGGACAGGGCTCCTAATTCACCCCTCCACTTT
TRBD2	13	TRBV7-3	TRBJ2-1	-	CASSLTTSSEQFF	TGTGCCAGCAGCTTAACGACTAGCAGTGAGCAGTTCTTC
TRBD2	15	TRBV3-1/TRBV3-2	TRBJ2-1	-	CASSLTSGGNNEQFF	TGTGCCAGCAGCCTAACTAGCGGGGGGAACAATGAGCAGTTCTTC
TRBD1	15	TRBV10-3	TRBJ1-5	-	CAISDEQGVNQPQHF	TGTGCCATCAGTGACGAACAGGGGGTCAATCAGCCCCAGCATTTT
-	16	TRBV9	TRBJ1-3	-	CASSPRQIGPGNTIYF	TGTGCCAGCAGCCCCCGACAAATAGGTCCCGGAAACACCATATATTTT
-	14	TRBV18	TRBJ1-1	-	CASSPGSRNTEAFF	TGTGCCAGCTCACCTGGGAGCAGGAACACTGAAGCTTTCTTT
-	13	TRBV6-1	TRBJ1-2	once	CASSESTVYGYTF	TGTGCCAGCAGTGAATCGACAGTTTATGGCTACACCTTC
-	15	TRBV28	TRBJ1-3	-	CASTLQGRSGNTIYF	TGTGCCAGCACCCTCCAGGGCCGCTCTGGAAACACCATATATTTT
TRBD2	15	TRBV10-2	TRBJ2-1	-	CASSYLRGGLNEQFF	TGCGCCAGCAGTTATCTACGGGGGGGGCTCAATGAGCAGTTCTTC
-	14	TRBV3-1/TRBV3-2	TRBJ1-5	-	CASSQAGGLYPQHF	TGTGCCAGCAGCCAAGCAGGTGGTTTGTATCCCCAGCATTTT
TRBD1	15	TRBV6-5	TRBJ1-5	-	CASLRETGLNQPQHF	TGTGCCAGTTTGCGAGAGACAGGGCTAAATCAGCCCCAGCATTTT
-	14	TRBV2	TRBJ1-4	-	CASSIQENNEKLFF	TGTGCCAGCAGCATACAGGAGAATAATGAAAAACTGTTTTTT
-	15	TRBV28	TRBJ1-5	-	CASTPGGISNQPQHF	TGTGCCAGCACTCCGGGCGGGATTAGCAATCAGCCCCAGCATTTT